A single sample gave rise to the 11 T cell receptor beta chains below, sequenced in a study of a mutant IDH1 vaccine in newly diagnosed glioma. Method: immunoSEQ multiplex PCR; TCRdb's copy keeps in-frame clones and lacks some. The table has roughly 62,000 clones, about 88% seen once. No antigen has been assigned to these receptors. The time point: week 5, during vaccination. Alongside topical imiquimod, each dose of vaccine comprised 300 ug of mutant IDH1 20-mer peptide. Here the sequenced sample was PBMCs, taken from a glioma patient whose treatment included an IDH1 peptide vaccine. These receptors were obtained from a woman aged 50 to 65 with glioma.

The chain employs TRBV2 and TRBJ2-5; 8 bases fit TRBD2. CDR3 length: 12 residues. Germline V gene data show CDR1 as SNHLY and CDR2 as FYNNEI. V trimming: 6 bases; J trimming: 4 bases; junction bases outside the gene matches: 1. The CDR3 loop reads CASSGGVETQYF. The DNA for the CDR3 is TGTGCCAGCAGCGGGGGGGTAGAGACCCAGTACTTC.

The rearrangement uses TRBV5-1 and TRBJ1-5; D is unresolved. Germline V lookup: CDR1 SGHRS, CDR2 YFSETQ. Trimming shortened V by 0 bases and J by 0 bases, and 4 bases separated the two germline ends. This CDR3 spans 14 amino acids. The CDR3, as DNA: TGCGCCAGCAGCTTGGGGAGTAGCAATCAGCCCCAGCATTTT. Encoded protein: CASSLGSSNQPQHF.

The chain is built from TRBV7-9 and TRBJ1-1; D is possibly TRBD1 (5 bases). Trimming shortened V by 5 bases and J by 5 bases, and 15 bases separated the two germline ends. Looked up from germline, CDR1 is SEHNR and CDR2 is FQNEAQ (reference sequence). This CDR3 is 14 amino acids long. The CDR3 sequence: CASSPGTTFTEAFF. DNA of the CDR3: TGTGCCAGCAGCCCGGGGACCACCTTTACTGAAGCTTTCTTT.

CDR3: CASGYRGGSATNEKLFF. The CDR3 nucleotides read TGTGCTAGTGGTTACCGGGGAGGGAGTGCAACTAATGAAAAACTGTTTTTT. The gene calls are TRBV12-5 and TRBJ1-4; no clear D. The germline V and J ends were trimmed by 4 bases and 0 bases, with 15 bases remaining between them. The CDR3 has 17 amino acids. The germline V gene has CDR1 LGHNT and CDR2 FRNRAP. Together with reference TRBV12-5 and TRBJ1-4, the CDR3 gives the full variable domain: DARVTQTPRHKVTEMGQEVTMRCQPILGHNTVFWYRQTMMQGLELLAYFRNRAPLDDSGMPKDRFSAEMPDATLATLKIQPSEPRDSAVYFCASGYRGGSATNEKLFFGSGTQLSVL.

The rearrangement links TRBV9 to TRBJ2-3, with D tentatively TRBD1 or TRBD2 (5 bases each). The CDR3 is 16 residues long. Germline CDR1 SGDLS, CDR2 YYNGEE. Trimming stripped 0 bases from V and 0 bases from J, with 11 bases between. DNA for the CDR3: TGTGCCAGCAGCGTAGCTGGGGGTGATAGCACAGATACGCAGTATTTT. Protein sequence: CASSVAGGDSTDTQYF.

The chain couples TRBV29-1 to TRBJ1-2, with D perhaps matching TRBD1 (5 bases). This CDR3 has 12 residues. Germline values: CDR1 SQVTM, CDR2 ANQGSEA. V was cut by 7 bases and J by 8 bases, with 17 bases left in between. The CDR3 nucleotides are TGCAGCGCCGGGGGGGAAGCACTAGGCTACACCTTC. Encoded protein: CSAGGEALGYTF.

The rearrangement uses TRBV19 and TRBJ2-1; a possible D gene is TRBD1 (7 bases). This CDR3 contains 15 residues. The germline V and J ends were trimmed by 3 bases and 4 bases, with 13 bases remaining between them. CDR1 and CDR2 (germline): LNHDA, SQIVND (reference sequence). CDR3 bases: TGTGCCAGTAGTATCGGAGGGGGCGGATACAATGAGCAGTTCTTC. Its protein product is CASSIGGGGYNEQFF.

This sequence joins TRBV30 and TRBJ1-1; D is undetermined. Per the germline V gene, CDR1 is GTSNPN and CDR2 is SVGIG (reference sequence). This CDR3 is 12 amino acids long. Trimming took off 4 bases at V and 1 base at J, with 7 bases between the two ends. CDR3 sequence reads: CAWNPGNTEAFF. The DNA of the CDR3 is TGTGCCTGGAACCCTGGGAACACTGAAGCTTTCTTT.

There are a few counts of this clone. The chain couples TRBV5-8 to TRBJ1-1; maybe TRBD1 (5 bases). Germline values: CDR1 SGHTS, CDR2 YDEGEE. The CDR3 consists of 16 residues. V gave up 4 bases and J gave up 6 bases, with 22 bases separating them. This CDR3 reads CASSPYGLSGEAEAFF. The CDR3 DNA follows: TGTGCCAGCAGCCCATATGGTTTGTCGGGGGAGGCTGAAGCTTTCTTT.

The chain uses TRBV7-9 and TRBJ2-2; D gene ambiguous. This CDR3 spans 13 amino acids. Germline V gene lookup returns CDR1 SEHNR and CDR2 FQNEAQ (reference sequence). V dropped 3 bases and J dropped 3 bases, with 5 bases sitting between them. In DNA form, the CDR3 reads TGTGCCAGCAGCTTCGGTCACACCGGGGAGCTGTTTTTT. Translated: CASSFGHTGELFF. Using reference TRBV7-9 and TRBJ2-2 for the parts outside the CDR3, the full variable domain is DTGVSQNPRHKITKRGQNVTFRCDPISEHNRLYWYRQTLGQGPEFLTYFQNEAQLEKSRLLSDRFSAERPKGSFSTLEIQRTEQGDSAMYLCASSFGHTGELFFGEGSRLTVL.

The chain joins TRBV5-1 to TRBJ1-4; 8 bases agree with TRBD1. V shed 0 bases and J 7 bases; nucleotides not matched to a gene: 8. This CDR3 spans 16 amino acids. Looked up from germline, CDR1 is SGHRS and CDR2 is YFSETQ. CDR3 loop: CASSLGRGQGGEKLFF. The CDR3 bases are TGCGCCAGCAGCTTGGGCAGGGGGCAGGGCGGTGAAAAACTGTTTTTT.